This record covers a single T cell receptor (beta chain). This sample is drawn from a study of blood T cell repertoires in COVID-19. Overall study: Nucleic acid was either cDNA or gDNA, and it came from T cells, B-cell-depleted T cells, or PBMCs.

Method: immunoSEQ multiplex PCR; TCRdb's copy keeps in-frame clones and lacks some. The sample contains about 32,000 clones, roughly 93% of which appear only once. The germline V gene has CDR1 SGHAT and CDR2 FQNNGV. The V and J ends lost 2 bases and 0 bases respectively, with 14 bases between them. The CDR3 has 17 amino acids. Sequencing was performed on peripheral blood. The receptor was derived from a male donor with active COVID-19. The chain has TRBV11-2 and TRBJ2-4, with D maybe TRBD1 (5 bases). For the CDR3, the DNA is TGTGCCAGCAGCTTATACGACAGCTCTAGAGCCAAAAACATTCAGTACTTC. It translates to CASSLYDSSRAKNIQYF.